The 10 T cell receptor beta chains listed next were all sequenced from one sample in a study of vaccination effects on CD4 cells after COVID-19. CD4+ T cell isolation took place after 10 days of culture. BNT162b2 vaccine or mRNA-1273 vaccine was given to participants in two doses. The repertoire was sequenced with immunoSEQ multiplex PCR; TCRdb's copy has only in-frame clones and lacks some. The sample lists under 70,000 clones, over 70% occurring once. No antigen has been identified for these receptors. The starting material was CD4+ T cells from PBMCs cultured without peptide, obtained after COVID-19 vaccination. The receptor source for this set is a human donor who received a COVID-19 vaccine.

V usage is TRBV2 and J usage is TRBJ1-4; weak D call: TRBD1 (6 bases). Trimming took 6 bases from V and 8 from J, leaving 7 bases between them. The germline V gene has CDR1 SNHLY and CDR2 FYNNEI. The length of the CDR3 is 11 residues. In nucleotides, the CDR3 is TGTGCCAGCAGCCAGGGGGAAAAACTGTTTTTT. Protein: CASSQGEKLFF. Drawing the rest from reference TRBV2 and TRBJ1-4, the complete variable domain is EPEVTQTPSHQVTQMGQEVILRCVPISNHLYFYWYRQILGQKVEFLVSFYNNEISEKSEIFDDQFSVERPDGSNFTLKIRSTKLEDSAMYFCASSQGEKLFFGSGTQLSVL.

The genes are TRBV11-1 and TRBJ2-5; D perhaps matches TRBD2 (6 bases). CDR1 and CDR2 from the germline V gene are SGHAT and FQDESV (reference sequence). The CDR3 length is 14 residues. V lost 3 bases, J lost 5 bases, and 13 bases lay in between. CDR3: CASSFSGGEETQYF. CDR3 bases: TGTGCCAGCAGCTTTTCTGGCGGGGAGGAGACCCAGTACTTC.

The V call is TRBV5-1, the J call TRBJ2-3; a weak D match, TRBD2 (5 bases). In germline, CDR1 is SGHRS, CDR2 YFSETQ. The V and J ends lost 0 bases and 5 bases respectively, with 10 bases between them. The CDR3 is 14 amino acids. The CDR3 is CASSLVRVEDTQYF. The CDR3 DNA sequence: TGCGCCAGCAGCTTGGTGCGGGTAGAAGATACGCAGTATTTT.

This clone was detected only once. The rearrangement joins TRBV18 to TRBJ1-1, with a tentative D call TRBD1 (5 bases). Germline-derived CDR1 and CDR2 are KGHSH and LQKENI. Trimming cost V 5 bases and J 3 bases, with 7 bases left between them. CDR3 length: 12 amino acids. CDR3 bases: TGTGCCAGCTCATCGACAGACACTGAAGCTTTCTTT. It codes for CASSSTDTEAFF.

This clone showed up just once. The CDR3, as DNA: TGTGCCAGCAGTTACTCAGGGACAATGGGTGGCGGGCCCCAGCATTTT. This translates into CASSYSGTMGGGPQHF. The rearrangement joins TRBV6-2 or TRBV6-3 to TRBJ1-5; TRBD1 is a possible D gene (6 bases). The ends were cut back, 0 bases at V and 9 bases at J, with 18 bases in the middle. Germline V gives CDR1 MNHEY, CDR2 SVGEGT. This CDR3 region has 16 residues.

The V gene is TRBV24-1, the J gene TRBJ2-7; the D gene is possibly TRBD1 (5 bases). Trimming removed 3 bases from V and 2 bases from J, with 10 bases in between. The germline gives CDR1 KGHDR, CDR2 SFDVKD. The CDR3 totals 14 residues. The CDR3 DNA is TGTGCCACCAGTGATGGGCAGGGTCCCTACGAGCAGTACGTC. This gives the protein CATSDGQGPYEQYV.

The CDR3 protein is CASSGERAYEQYV. CDR3 DNA sequence: TGTGCCAGCAGTGGAGAGAGGGCGTACGAGCAGTACGTC. The chain combines TRBV2 with TRBJ2-7, with TRBD2 as a possible D gene (5 bases). The CDR3 spans 13 residues. Germline CDR1 reads SNHLY; CDR2 reads FYNNEI. Trimming pared 4 bases from V and 4 bases from J, leaving 11 bases between.

The V call is TRBV19, the J call TRBJ1-1, with D unclear. CDR3 size: 13 residues. V lost 5 bases to trimming and J lost 4 bases, with 11 bases between them. Looked up from germline, CDR1 is LNHDA and CDR2 is SQIVND (reference sequence). The CDR3 nucleotides are TGTGCCAGTAGTTCCGGTTGGGGCACTGAAGCTTTCTTT. Encoded protein: CASSSGWGTEAFF.

The chain joins TRBV10-1 to TRBJ2-3; weak D call: TRBD2 (7 bases). Looked up from germline, CDR1 is WNHNN and CDR2 is SYGVQD (reference sequence). The germline V and J ends were trimmed by 8 bases and 1 base, with 22 bases remaining between them. There are 17 residues in the CDR3. The CDR3, as DNA: TGCGCCAGCGAGAGAGGGGGGGGCTCGGCTGGCACAGATACGCAGTATTTT. This gives the protein CASERGGGSAGTDTQYF.

The genes are TRBV6-2 or TRBV6-3 and TRBJ2-4; the match to TRBD2 covers 8 bases. Per the germline V gene, CDR1 is MNHEY and CDR2 is SVGEGT. Trimming at V came to 6 bases and at J to 7 bases, leaving 14 bases not matched to a gene. This CDR3 is built from 16 residues. The CDR3 coding sequence is TGTGCCAGCAGCCCCGGGGGGTCGGGGGGGACGAACATTCAGTACTTC. Residues: CASSPGGSGGTNIQYF.